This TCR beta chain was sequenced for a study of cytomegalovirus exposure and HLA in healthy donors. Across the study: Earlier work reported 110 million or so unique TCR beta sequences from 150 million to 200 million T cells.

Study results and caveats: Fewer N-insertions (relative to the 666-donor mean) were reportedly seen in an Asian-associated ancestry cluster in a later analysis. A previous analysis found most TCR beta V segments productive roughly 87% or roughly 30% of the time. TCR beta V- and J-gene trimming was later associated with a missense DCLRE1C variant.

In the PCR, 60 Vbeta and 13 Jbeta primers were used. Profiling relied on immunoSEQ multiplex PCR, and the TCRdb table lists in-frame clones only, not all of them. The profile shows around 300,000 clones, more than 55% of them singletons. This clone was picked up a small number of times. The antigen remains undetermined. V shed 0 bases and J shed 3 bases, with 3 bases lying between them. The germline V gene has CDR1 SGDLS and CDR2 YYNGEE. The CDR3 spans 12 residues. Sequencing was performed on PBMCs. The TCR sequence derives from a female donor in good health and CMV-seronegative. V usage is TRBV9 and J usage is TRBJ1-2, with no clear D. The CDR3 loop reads CASSVVDYGYTF. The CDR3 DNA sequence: TGTGCCAGCAGCGTAGTCGACTATGGCTACACCTTC.